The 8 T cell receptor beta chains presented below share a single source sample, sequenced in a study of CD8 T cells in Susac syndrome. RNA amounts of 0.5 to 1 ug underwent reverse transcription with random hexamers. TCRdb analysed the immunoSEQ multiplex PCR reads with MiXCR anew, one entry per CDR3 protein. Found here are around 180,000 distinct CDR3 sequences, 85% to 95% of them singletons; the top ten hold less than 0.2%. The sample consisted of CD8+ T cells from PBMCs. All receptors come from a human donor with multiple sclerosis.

CDR3 loop: CASSSTGTGYYEQYF. The CDR3 nucleotides are TGTGCCAGCAGCTCGACCGGGACAGGGTACTACGAGCAGTACTTC. The chain combines TRBV28 with TRBJ2-7; 9 bases line up with TRBD1. CDR1 and CDR2 (germline): MDHEN, SYDVKM. The CDR3 has 15 amino acids. V gave up 6 bases and J gave up 3 bases; unmatched junction bases: 9.

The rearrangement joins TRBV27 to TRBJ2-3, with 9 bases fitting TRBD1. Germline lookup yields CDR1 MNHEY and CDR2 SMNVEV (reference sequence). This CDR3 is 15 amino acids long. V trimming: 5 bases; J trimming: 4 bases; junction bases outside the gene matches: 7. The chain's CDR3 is CASSHPGQGPDTQYF. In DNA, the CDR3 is TGTGCCAGCAGTCATCCGGGACAGGGACCAGATACGCAGTATTTT.

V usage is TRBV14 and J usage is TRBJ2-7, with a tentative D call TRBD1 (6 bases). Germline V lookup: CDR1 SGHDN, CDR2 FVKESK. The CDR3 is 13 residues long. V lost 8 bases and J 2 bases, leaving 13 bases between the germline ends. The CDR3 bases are TGTGCCAGCCGAGAGGGGGAGACCTACGAGCAGTACTTC. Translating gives CASREGETYEQYF.

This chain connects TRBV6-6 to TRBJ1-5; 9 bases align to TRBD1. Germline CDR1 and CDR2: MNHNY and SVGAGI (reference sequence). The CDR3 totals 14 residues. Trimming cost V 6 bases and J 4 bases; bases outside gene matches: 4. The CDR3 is CASSEGQGNQPQHF. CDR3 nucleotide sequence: TGTGCCAGCAGCGAGGGACAGGGAAATCAGCCCCAGCATTTT.

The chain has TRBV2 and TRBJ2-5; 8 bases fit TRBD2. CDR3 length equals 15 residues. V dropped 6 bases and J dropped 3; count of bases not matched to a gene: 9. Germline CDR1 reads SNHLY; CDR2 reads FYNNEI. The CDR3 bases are TGTGCCAGCAGAGTGACTAGCGTGGCCGAAGAGACCCAGTACTTC. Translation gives CASRVTSVAEETQYF. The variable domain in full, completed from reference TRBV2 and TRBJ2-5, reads EPEVTQTPSHQVTQMGQEVILRCVPISNHLYFYWYRQILGQKVEFLVSFYNNEISEKSEIFDDQFSVERPDGSNFTLKIRSTKLEDSAMYFCASRVTSVAEETQYFGPGTRLLVL.

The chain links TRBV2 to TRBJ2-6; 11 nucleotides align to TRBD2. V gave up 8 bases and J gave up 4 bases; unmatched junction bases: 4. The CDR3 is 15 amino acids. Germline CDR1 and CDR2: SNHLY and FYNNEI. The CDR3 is CASVGLAAGANVLTF. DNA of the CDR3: TGTGCCAGCGTGGGACTAGCGGCCGGGGCCAACGTCCTGACTTTC.

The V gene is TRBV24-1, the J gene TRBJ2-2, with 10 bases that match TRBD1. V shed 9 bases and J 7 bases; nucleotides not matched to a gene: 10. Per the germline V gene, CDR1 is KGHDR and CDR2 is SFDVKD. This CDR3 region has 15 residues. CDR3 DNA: TGTGCCACCGCCGGGACAGGGGAGAAGGACGGGGAGCTGTTTTTT. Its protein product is CATAGTGEKDGELFF.

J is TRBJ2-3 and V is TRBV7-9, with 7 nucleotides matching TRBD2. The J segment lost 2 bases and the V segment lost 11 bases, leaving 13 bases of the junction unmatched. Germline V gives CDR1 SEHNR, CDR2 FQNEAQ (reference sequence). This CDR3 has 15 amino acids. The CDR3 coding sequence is TGTGCCGGGGGGGAAGGAGGCAGGAACACAGATACGCAGTATTTT. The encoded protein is CAGGEGGRNTDTQYF.